The rows below give T cell receptor beta chains drawn from one sample of a study of cytomegalovirus exposure and HLA in healthy donors. This table comes from immunoSEQ multiplex PCR, and its TCRdb copy is limited to in-frame clones, with some not included. The sample consists of about 110,000 clones, 70% to 85% of them appearing once. Sequencing input: PBMCs. These receptors were obtained from a man between 60 and 75 years old in good health and CMV-seronegative. Both conserved end residues are part of each CDR3. A D gene is named only where the DNA matches it firmly. Some rows have no size entry. The others give once, few or many, or a class for an expanded clone.

v_gene: TRBV9; abundance: once; d_gene: NA; j_gene: TRBJ2-2; len: 15; CDR3nt: TGTGCCAGCAGCGGAGGGTACTCCTACACCGGGGAGCTGTTTTTT; CDR3aa: CASSGGYSYTGELFF
v_gene: TRBV30; abundance: few; d_gene: TRBD1; j_gene: TRBJ2-7; len: 14; CDR3nt: TGTGCCTGGAGTAAGGACAGGCATGGGACGCACCAGTACTTC; CDR3aa: CAWSKDRHGTHQYF
v_gene: TRBV7-2; abundance: few; d_gene: TRBD2; j_gene: TRBJ2-3; len: 15; CDR3nt: TGTGCCAGCAGCGGAGCGGGGGCCAGCACAGATACGCAGTATTTT; CDR3aa: CASSGAGASTDTQYF
v_gene: TRBV7-2; abundance: few; d_gene: NA; j_gene: TRBJ2-3; len: 15; CDR3nt: TGTGCCAGCAGCTTAGCGGGGGGGCCTTCAGATACGCAGTATTTT; CDR3aa: CASSLAGGPSDTQYF
v_gene: TRBV7-2; abundance: NA; d_gene: NA; j_gene: TRBJ1-2; len: 14; CDR3nt: TGTGCCAGCAGCTTAATTCGGGGGGACTATGGCTACACCTTC; CDR3aa: CASSLIRGDYGYTF
v_gene: TRBV7-8; abundance: NA; d_gene: TRBD1; j_gene: TRBJ1-5; len: 17; CDR3nt: TGTGCCAGCAGCTTTCTACCGGGACAGGATAGCAATCAGCCCCAGCATTTT; CDR3aa: CASSFLPGQDSNQPQHF
v_gene: TRBV7-2; abundance: once; d_gene: NA; j_gene: TRBJ2-7; len: 14; CDR3nt: TGTGCCAGCAGCTCCGTGGTTGCAGACTACGAGCAGTACTTC; CDR3aa: CASSSVVADYEQYF
v_gene: TRBV10-1; abundance: NA; d_gene: TRBD1; j_gene: TRBJ1-5; len: 19; CDR3nt: TGCGCCAGCTGTTGGGACCGGGACAGGGCCCATCGGTGCAATCAGCCCCAGCATTTT; CDR3aa: CASCWDRDRAHRCNQPQHF
v_gene: TRBV9; abundance: NA; d_gene: NA; j_gene: TRBJ1-1; len: 15; CDR3nt: TGTGCCAGCAGCCCTCTTCTGTTCGGGAACACTGAAGCTTTCTTT; CDR3aa: CASSPLLFGNTEAFF
v_gene: TRBV28; abundance: NA; d_gene: TRBD1; j_gene: TRBJ1-2; len: 16; CDR3nt: TGTGCCAGCAGTTTAGGGGGGACAGGGAACAGCTATGGCTACACCTTC; CDR3aa: CASSLGGTGNSYGYTF
v_gene: TRBV19; abundance: NA; d_gene: NA; j_gene: TRBJ1-2; len: 12; CDR3nt: TGTGCCAGTAGTTCAGGGAACTATGGCTACACCTTC; CDR3aa: CASSSGNYGYTF
v_gene: TRBV5-1; abundance: NA; d_gene: TRBD1; j_gene: TRBJ2-3; len: 17; CDR3nt: TGCGCCAGCAGCTTGGCCGTGGCAGGGGGCCGGACAGATACGCAGTATTTT; CDR3aa: CASSLAVAGGRTDTQYF
v_gene: TRBV4-3; abundance: NA; d_gene: NA; j_gene: TRBJ2-4; len: 15; CDR3nt: TGCGCCAGCAGCCACCGACCAGGGGCCAAAAACATTCAGTACTTC; CDR3aa: CASSHRPGAKNIQYF